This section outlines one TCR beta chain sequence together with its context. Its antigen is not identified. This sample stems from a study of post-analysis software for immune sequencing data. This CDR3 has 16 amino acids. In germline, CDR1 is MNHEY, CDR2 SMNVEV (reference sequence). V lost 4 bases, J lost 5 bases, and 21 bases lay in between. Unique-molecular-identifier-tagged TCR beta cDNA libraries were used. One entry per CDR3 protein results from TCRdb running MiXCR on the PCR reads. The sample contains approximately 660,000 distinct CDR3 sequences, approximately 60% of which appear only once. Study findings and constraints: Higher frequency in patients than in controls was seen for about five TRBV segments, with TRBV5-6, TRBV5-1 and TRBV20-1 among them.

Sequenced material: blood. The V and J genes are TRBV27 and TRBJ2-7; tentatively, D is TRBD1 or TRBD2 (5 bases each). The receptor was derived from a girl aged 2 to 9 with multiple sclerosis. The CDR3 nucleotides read TGTGCCAGCAGTTCCCCGAGGGGCTGGGGGAGCCACGAGCAGTACTTC. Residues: CASSSPRGWGSHEQYF.